This entry features one TCR beta chain sequence. The sample originates from a study of blood T cell repertoires in COVID-19. Living in roughly 23 US areas, the participants were between 18 and 89 years of age. Clinical histories supplied by participants themselves formed the basis of cohort assignment. Measured with immunoSEQ multiplex PCR; TCRdb has only the in-frame clones, and not every one. The sample contains approximately 240,000 clones, approximately 92% of which appear only once. This CDR3 region has 16 residues. The trim removed 6 bases at V and 3 bases at J, leaving 3 bases unmatched. The germline gives CDR1 WSHSY, CDR2 SAAADI.

The sequenced sample consisted of PBMCs or T cells enriched from blood (not recorded which). The genes are TRBV10-2 and TRBJ2-3, with 16 bases identical to TRBD2. This sequence originates from a woman aged 18-29 years in a cohort exposed to, infected with or recovered from COVID-19 (not recorded which). This CDR3 reads CASRPGLAGGTDTQYF. The CDR3 nucleotides read TGCGCCAGCAGGCCGGGACTAGCGGGGGGGACAGATACGCAGTATTTT.